The sequence of this TCR beta chain was determined in a study of cytomegalovirus exposure and HLA in healthy donors. Notes on the study in general: Later work showed greater clonal expansion in HLA-associated TCR beta chains than in equally common others. No immune exposure information besides CMV serostatus was available. The classifier, whose performance was assessed in both the original and validation cohorts, reportedly diagnosed cytomegalovirus status with high specificity and sensitivity.

Of note for this clone: Antigen unknown.

Amplification used 60 Vbeta primers and 13 Jbeta primers. Produced via immunoSEQ multiplex PCR; TCRdb's table is partial and in-frame only. The sample has over 130,000 clones, approximately 72% seen once; the top ten hold approximately 6.5%. Germline values: CDR1 LGHNA, CDR2 YSLEER. Trimming pared 0 bases from V and 0 bases from J, leaving 10 bases between. The CDR3 is 16 amino acids. This receptor was identified in a woman between 55 and 75 years old in good health and CMV-seronegative. Sequencing input: PBMCs. The chain is built from TRBV4-3 and TRBJ2-3; a possible D gene is TRBD2 (6 bases). In DNA form, the CDR3 reads TGCGCCAGCAGCCAAGATAGCGGTCTCAGCACAGATACGCAGTATTTT. This translates into CASSQDSGLSTDTQYF.